A single sample gave rise to the 20 T cell receptor beta chains below, sequenced in a study of CDR3 diversity in severe acne. Using its own MiXCR run on the PCR reads, TCRdb lists one record per CDR3 protein. The sample lists fewer than 100,000 distinct CDR3 sequences; around 49% were seen once. Sequencing was carried out using blood. These receptors originate from a male donor in good health, without acne.

V gene TRBV7-6 combines with J gene TRBJ2-7; 9 nucleotides line up with TRBD1. From germline, CDR1 is SGHVS and CDR2 FNYEAQ. There are 16 residues in the CDR3. V was pared by 5 bases and J by 3 bases, with 11 bases of the junction left unmatched. CDR3 sequence: CASSRGGQGRFYEQYF. In DNA, the CDR3 is TGTGCCAGCAGCAGGGGGGGACAGGGTAGGTTCTACGAGCAGTACTTC.

This clonotype was observed a few times. Since a much larger clone is just one base distant, this may be a read error. The V and J genes are TRBV7-9 and TRBJ2-1, with TRBD2 identical over 9 bases. Germline V gene sequence: CDR1 SEHNR, CDR2 FQNEAQ (reference sequence). The CDR3 has 16 residues. Losses at the gene ends were 4 bases for V and 9 bases for J; bases not matched to a gene: 13. The CDR3 sequence is CASSSGFTSGFGEQFF. The DNA for the CDR3 is TGTGCCAGCAGCTCCGGTTTTACTAGCGGGTTTGGTGAGCAGTTCTTC.

The chain carries TRBV2 and TRBJ1-5; the D gene is possibly TRBD1 (5 bases). Between the trimmed V and J ends, which lost 5 bases and 3 bases, there was a span of 17 bases. The germline V gene has CDR1 SNHLY and CDR2 FYNNEI. This CDR3 contains 16 residues. CDR3 loop: CASSTPGPTDNQPQHF. The CDR3 coding sequence is TGTGCCAGCAGTACCCCGGGACCGACCGACAATCAGCCCCAGCATTTT.

About this clonotype: A junction boundary mismatches the germline segment, possibly from a read error. The chain uses TRBV10-3 and TRBJ2-7; 8 bases align to TRBD1. The J call may be faulty, since TRBJ2-1 better matches the DNA end. This CDR3 contains 16 residues. Germline assignment: CDR1 ENHRY and CDR2 SYGVKD. DNA for the CDR3: TGTGCCACCAGTGAAGCCTCGGGACAGGAGAGGGCCGAGCAGTTCTTC. This encodes CATSEASGQERAEQFF.

The chain employs TRBV20-1 and TRBJ2-2; no definite D call. With 3 bases removed from V and 0 bases from J, the gap between germline ends came to 5 bases. Germline values: CDR1 DFQATT, CDR2 SNEGSKA (reference sequence). This CDR3 has 13 residues. In DNA form, the CDR3 reads TGCAGTGCTAGTGGTACGAACACCGGGGAGCTGTTTTTT. Its protein product is CSASGTNTGELFF.

The V call is TRBV24-1, the J call TRBJ1-2, with D hard to call. Germline values: CDR1 KGHDR, CDR2 SFDVKD. Trimming took 11 bases from V and 4 from J, leaving 19 bases between them. The CDR3 is 14 amino acids. The CDR3 is CASKGHEAAYGYTF. In DNA form, the CDR3 reads TGTGCCAGCAAAGGTCACGAAGCCGCCTATGGCTACACCTTC.

This clonotype has ten or more counts. The genes are TRBV29-1 and TRBJ2-7; the match to TRBD1 covers 7 bases. This CDR3 spans 13 amino acids. V shed 7 bases, J shed 1 base, and the junction held 7 bases outside the gene matches. Germline V gene lookup returns CDR1 SQVTM and CDR2 ANQGSEA. CDR3 coding DNA: TGCAGCGCCCGGGACAGCAAATCCTACGAGCAGTACTTC. Protein sequence: CSARDSKSYEQYF.

This chain uses TRBV20-1 with TRBJ2-7; 10 positions match TRBD1. The length of the CDR3 is 14 residues. V was clipped by 3 bases and J by 4 bases; unmatched bases: 6. Per the germline V gene, CDR1 is DFQATT and CDR2 is SNEGSKA (reference sequence). CDR3 sequence reads: CSARRDRGEYEQYF. The CDR3 region has the DNA TGCAGTGCTAGGCGGGACAGGGGTGAGTACGAGCAGTACTTC.

The chain is built from TRBV10-1 and TRBJ2-2; a weak D match, TRBD2 (6 bases). The CDR3 sequence is 15 residues long. Germline values: CDR1 WNHNN, CDR2 SYGVQD (reference sequence). V was cut by 2 bases and J by 4 bases, with 11 bases left in between. CDR3 sequence: CASSEALGGTGELFF. Written as DNA, the CDR3 is TGCGCCAGCAGTGAGGCGTTGGGGGGCACCGGGGAGCTGTTTTTT.

The gene calls are TRBV19 and TRBJ1-1; the D is unclear. CDR1 is LNHDA and CDR2 is SQIVND in the germline V gene (reference sequence). The CDR3 totals 13 residues. Trimming stripped 5 bases from V and 5 bases from J, with 12 bases between. The CDR3 spells CASSSLSQTEAFF. The CDR3 DNA reads as TGTGCCAGTAGTTCCTTGTCCCAAACTGAAGCTTTCTTT. The full variable domain, with the rest looked up from reference TRBV19 and TRBJ1-1, is DGGITQSPKYLFRKEGQNVTLSCEQNLNHDAMYWYRQDPGQGLRLIYYSQIVNDFQKGDIAEGYSVSREKKESFPLTVTSAQKNPTAFYLCASSSLSQTEAFFGQGTRLTVV.

The chain links TRBV9 to TRBJ2-7; D is perhaps TRBD1 or TRBD2 (5 bases each). Trimming took off 0 bases at V and 3 bases at J, with 13 bases between the two ends. The CDR3 length is 15 residues. Germline V gene lookup returns CDR1 SGDLS and CDR2 YYNGEE. CDR3 loop: CASSVGPGTNYEQYF. The CDR3 DNA reads as TGTGCCAGCAGCGTAGGCCCCGGGACGAACTACGAGCAGTACTTC.

This clonotype is a singleton in its sample. The chain uses TRBV12-3 or TRBV12-4 and TRBJ2-2; a weak D match, TRBD1 (6 bases). V dropped 4 bases and J dropped 7 bases, with 10 bases sitting between them. The CDR3 runs 13 residues. CDR3 residues: CASSWGQFGELFF. CDR3 nucleotide sequence: TGTGCCAGCAGTTGGGGGCAGTTCGGGGAGCTGTTTTTT.

Ten or more counts support this clonotype. The rearrangement joins TRBV10-3 to TRBJ1-5; weak D call: TRBD1 (5 bases). The CDR3 has 14 amino acids. Deletions cut 4 bases from V and 4 bases from J, with 11 bases between. Per the germline V gene, CDR1 is ENHRY and CDR2 is SYGVKD. CDR3 coding DNA: TGTGCCATCAGTGGGCAGGGCGCTAATCAGCCCCAGCATTTT. Its translation: CAISGQGANQPQHF.

The chain uses TRBV10-3 and TRBJ2-7, with 8 nucleotides matching TRBD2. CDR3 length: 16 residues. Germline V gene data show CDR1 as ENHRY and CDR2 as SYGVKD. J gave up 0 bases and V 3 bases, and 7 bases lay outside the gene matches. CDR3 sequence: CAISDPGGASSYEQYF. CDR3 coding DNA: TGTGCCATCAGTGACCCCGGGGGGGCCAGCTCCTACGAGCAGTACTTC.

On this clonotype itself: It is unclear where the CDR3 begins or ends on the DNA, so no DNA is shown, and the CDR3 is as TCRdb lists it. V gene TRBV5-6 combines with J gene TRBJ2-5. Germline-derived CDR1 and CDR2 are SGHDT and YYEEEE. The length of the CDR3 is 20 amino acids, counting both ends. The CDR3 protein is CASSLVGTDGYTFGSGTQYF.

This clonotype was seen ten or more times. V usage is TRBV19 and J usage is TRBJ2-3; D possibly corresponds to TRBD2 (6 bases). The CDR3 is made up of 13 amino acids. The ends were cut back, 6 bases at V and 0 bases at J, with 7 bases in the middle. Germline lookup yields CDR1 LNHDA and CDR2 SQIVND (reference sequence). The DNA of the CDR3 is TGTGCCAGTAGAAGCGGGAGCACAGATACGCAGTATTTT. Translating it yields CASRSGSTDTQYF.

With regard to this clonotype: A much larger clone is a single base away; this may be a read error. The chain carries TRBV9 and TRBJ2-7, with 12 bases lining up with TRBD2. Germline V gives CDR1 SGDLS, CDR2 YYNGEE. The CDR3 consists of 15 residues. Trimming at V came to 4 bases and at J to 4 bases, leaving 6 bases not matched to a gene. The CDR3 here is CASSQGGTSGYEQYF. The CDR3, as DNA: TGTGCCAGCAGCCAGGGAGGGACTAGCGGGTACGAGCAGTACTTC. Full variable domain (remainder filled in from reference TRBV9 and TRBJ2-7): DSGVTQTPKHLITATGQRVTLRCSPRSGDLSVYWYQQSLDQGLQFLIQYYNGEERAKGNILERFSAQQFPDLHSELNLSSLELGDSALYFCASSQGGTSGYEQYFGPGTRLTVT.

The rearrangement joins TRBV20-1 to TRBJ1-1; no firm D call. Per the germline V gene, CDR1 is DFQATT and CDR2 is SNEGSKA (reference sequence). V lost 0 bases and J lost 6, with 17 bases in between. This CDR3 region has 15 residues. The CDR3 loop reads CSARERPFGSPEAFF. CDR3 nucleotides: TGCAGTGCTAGAGAGCGACCTTTTGGTTCCCCTGAAGCTTTCTTT.

The V and J genes are TRBV20-1 and TRBJ1-6; D may be TRBD1 (6 bases). Germline V gene lookup returns CDR1 DFQATT and CDR2 SNEGSKA (reference sequence). The ends were cut back, 6 bases at V and 13 bases at J, with 19 bases in the middle. The CDR3 is 13 amino acids. This CDR3 reads CSARGETIAPLHF. The CDR3 DNA reads as TGCAGTGCAAGGGGGGAGACCATCGCGCCCCTCCACTTT.

The chain joins TRBV2 to TRBJ2-5; TRBD2 agrees at 9 bases. There are 15 residues in the CDR3. Germline lookup yields CDR1 SNHLY and CDR2 FYNNEI. The trim removed 4 bases at V and 9 bases at J, leaving 12 bases unmatched. The CDR3 reads CASSGLTSGHRPQYF. CDR3 DNA sequence: TGTGCCAGCAGTGGCCTGACTAGCGGTCATCGTCCCCAGTACTTC.